This T cell receptor beta chain was found in a study of cytomegalovirus exposure and HLA in healthy donors (dated by TCRdb to the late 2010s). Concerning the study at large: According to a later analysis, one platform produced both the roughly 130 validation repertoires and the roughly 640 repertoires of the first cohort. The study was designed to test whether signatures of past pathogen exposure could be identified by cataloging public T cell receptors. Besides the first cohort of 666 subjects, a separate validation cohort made up of 120 different subjects was used. To predict cytomegalovirus infection status, the study brought together high-throughput TCR immunosequencing, statistical association of individual TCRs with disease status, and machine learning. General study outcomes and caveats: While some public TCRs were present in many individuals, most TCR sequences turned up only very rarely across donors. A few of the identified cytomegalovirus-associated TCR beta chains were confirmed in vitro to be specific for cytomegalovirus antigens. In both the original and validation cohorts, the classifier was reported to diagnose cytomegalovirus status with high specificity and sensitivity. According to the authors, the approach could potentially be generalized to other disease states and immunological phenotypes. The study listed approximately 150 TCR beta chains as associated with cytomegalovirus. Subsequent analysis determined that TCRs grouped into clusters in the first cohort also showed a tendency toward co-occurrence across the 120 or so validation repertoires, and approximately 94% of cluster scores exceeded 0. All 120 or so repertoires were used to score co-occurrence in the validation cohort in a later analysis, because that analysis had no HLA typing for the cohort.

Comments on this clone: This clone's antigen is unknown. Within one base of it there is no much larger clone, and no base qualities were kept.

Preparation of the library involved the immunoSEQ multiplex PCR assay. On the authors' methods: A statistical classification framework was built for diagnosing cytomegalovirus status from the catalog of TCR beta chain sequences. Imported from immuneACCESS, the table was reduced by TCRdb to in-frame sequences with V and J called. These copies leave out some clones; in studies compared against another copy, an unresolved V gene accounts for under half, and the cause of the remainder is not known. V, J and clone size derive from that table, while D and trimming were established from the DNA sequence. Here the sample has 220,000 or so clones; 85% to 95% occur a single time. The ten most abundant clones make up roughly 1% of the sample. Donors formed part of the validation cohort, which comprised about 120 subjects and was distinct from the first cohort of 550 to 850 subjects. The CDR3 runs 19 residues from the cysteine to the phenylalanine. CDR3 DNA only is kept here, 57 bases in frame from base 1.

The origin of this receptor is a young woman in good health and CMV-seronegative. This sequence uses TRBV12-1 and TRBJ2-1; the table's D call, TRBD2, was not checked against the DNA. TRBV12-1 is given as a pseudogene. Sequencing input: PBMCs. DNA sequence: TGTGCCAGCAGCCCTGTGGGGCCTAGCGGGAGTGGGAACCACAATGAGCAGTTCTTC. Translated, this gives CASSPVGPSGSGNHNEQFF.